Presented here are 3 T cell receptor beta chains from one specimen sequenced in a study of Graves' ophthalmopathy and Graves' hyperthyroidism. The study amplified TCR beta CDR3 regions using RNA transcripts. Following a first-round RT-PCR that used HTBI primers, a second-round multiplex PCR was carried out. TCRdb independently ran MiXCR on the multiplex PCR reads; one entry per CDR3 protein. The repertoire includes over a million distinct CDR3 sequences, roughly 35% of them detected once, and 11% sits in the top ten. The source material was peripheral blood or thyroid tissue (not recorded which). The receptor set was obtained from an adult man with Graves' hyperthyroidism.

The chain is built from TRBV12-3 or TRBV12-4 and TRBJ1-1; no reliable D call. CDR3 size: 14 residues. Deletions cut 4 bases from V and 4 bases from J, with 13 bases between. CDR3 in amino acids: CASSSEGFFTEAFF. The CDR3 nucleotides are TGTGCCAGCAGTTCCGAGGGCTTTTTCACTGAAGCTTTCTTT.

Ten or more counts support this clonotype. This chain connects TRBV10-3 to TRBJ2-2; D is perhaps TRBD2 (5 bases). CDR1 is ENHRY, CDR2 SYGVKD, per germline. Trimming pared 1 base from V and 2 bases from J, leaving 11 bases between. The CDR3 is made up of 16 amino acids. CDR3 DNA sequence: TGTGCCATCAGTGAGTTGGGCGGAGGAAACACCGGGGAGCTGTTTTTT. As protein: CAISELGGGNTGELFF.

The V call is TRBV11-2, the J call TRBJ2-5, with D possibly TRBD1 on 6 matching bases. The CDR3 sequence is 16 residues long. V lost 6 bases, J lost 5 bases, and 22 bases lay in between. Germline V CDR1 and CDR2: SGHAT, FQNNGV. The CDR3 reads CASSVGGTGHTETQYF. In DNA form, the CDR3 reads TGTGCCAGCAGTGTAGGGGGTACGGGACATACGGAGACCCAGTACTTC.